The 5 T cell receptor beta chains below all came from one sample that was sequenced in a study of T cells in Graves' hyperthyroidism and ophthalmopathy. TCR beta CDR3 regions were amplified from RNA transcripts. First-round RT-PCR targeting the TCR CDR3 was performed with the HTBI primer set. TCRdb independently ran MiXCR on the multiplex PCR reads; one entry per CDR3 protein. This table holds under 400,000 distinct CDR3 sequences, roughly 18% found once. Sample: blood. The receptors derive from a woman between 45 and 65 years old with Graves' hyperthyroidism.

This clonotype has more than one count but fewer than ten. The CDR3 reads CASSQDGGGRGGNQPQHF. CDR3 coding DNA: TGCGCCAGCAGCCAAGATGGAGGGGGGCGCGGAGGCAATCAGCCCCAGCATTTT. The chain employs TRBV4-1 and TRBJ1-5, with a weak D call TRBD1 (6 bases). CDR3 length equals 18 residues. Germline V CDR1 and CDR2: MGHRA, YSYEKL. Trimming removed 0 bases from V and 2 bases from J, with 17 bases in between.

The chain couples TRBV20-1 to TRBJ1-5; 9 bases are shared with TRBD1. Germline values: CDR1 DFQATT, CDR2 SNEGSKA (reference sequence). J was trimmed by 1 base and V by 5 bases; bases with no gene match: 6. The CDR3 loop spans 15 amino acids. DNA for the CDR3: TGCAGTGCTCCTGCCGGGACAGGGAGCAATCAGCCCCAGCATTTT. Translation gives CSAPAGTGSNQPQHF.

This clonotype was seen at least ten times. This chain joins TRBV6-1 and TRBJ1-5; no clear D gene. This CDR3 has 15 amino acids. From germline, CDR1 is MNHNS and CDR2 SASEGT. V was pared by 2 bases and J by 0 bases, with 8 bases between. Here the CDR3 reads CASSEYGYSNQPQHF. CDR3 sequence (DNA): TGTGCCAGCAGTGAATACGGTTATAGCAATCAGCCCCAGCATTTT.

This clonotype occurred many times. The chain recombines TRBV7-8 with TRBJ2-1; 11 positions agree with TRBD2. Germline V gene lookup returns CDR1 SGHVS and CDR2 FQNEAQ. The CDR3 contains 15 residues. The ends lost 7 bases at V and 8 bases at J; junction bases unmatched: 10. The CDR3 coding sequence is TGTGCCAGCAATCACCGGACTAGCGGGTCGGATGAGCAGTTCTTC. This sequence encodes CASNHRTSGSDEQFF.

This clonotype was counted many times. The chain carries TRBV5-4 and TRBJ2-5; 11 bases fit TRBD2. This CDR3 is built from 15 residues. Germline V gene data show CDR1 as SGHNT and CDR2 as YYREEE (reference sequence). V shed 3 bases, J shed 2 bases, and the junction held 3 bases outside the gene matches. The CDR3 spells CASSSGLADQETQYF. For the CDR3, the DNA is TGTGCCAGCAGCTCGGGACTAGCGGATCAAGAGACCCAGTACTTC. Full variable domain (missing parts from reference TRBV5-4 and TRBJ2-5): ETGVTQSPTHLIKTRGQQVTLRCSSQSGHNTVSWYQQALGQGPQFIFQYYREEENGRGNFPPRFSGLQFPNYSSELNVNALELDDSALYLCASSSGLADQETQYFGPGTRLLVL.